This T cell receptor (beta chain) stems from a study of cytomegalovirus exposure and HLA in healthy donors. Study conclusions and caveats: Solely CMV serostatus was available to characterize immune exposure. The authors later found most CMV-associated TCR beta chains appeared HLA-restricted. It has been reported that TCR beta sequences accurately predicted the HLA-A and HLA-B alleles of most subjects. Over 150 TCR beta chains were listed as cytomegalovirus-associated.

V lost 4 bases to trimming and J lost 5 bases; unmatched junction nucleotides: 7. Per germline, CDR1 LNHNV and CDR2 YYDKDF (reference sequence). The CDR3 is made up of 15 amino acids. On this clone itself: The target antigen is unknown.

PCR involved 60 Vbeta and 13 Jbeta primers. The protocol was immunoSEQ multiplex PCR, while the TCRdb copy is restricted to in-frame clones and leaves out a portion. This sample's clone table lists fewer than 200,000 clones. The V and J genes are TRBV15 and TRBJ1-1, with 10 positions matching TRBD1. Sequencing used PBMCs. The receptor's source is a woman in her fifties or sixties in good health and CMV-seronegative. The CDR3: CATSKRTGGGTEAFF. CDR3 nucleotide sequence: TGTGCCACCAGCAAGCGGACAGGGGGAGGTACTGAAGCTTTCTTT. Supplemented by reference TRBV15 and TRBJ1-1, the full variable domain reads DAMVIQNPRYQVTQFGKPVTLSCSQTLNHNVMYWYQQKSSQAPKLLFHYYDKDFNNEADTPDNFQSRRPNTSFCFLDIRSPGLGDTAMYLCATSKRTGGGTEAFFGQGTRLTVV.